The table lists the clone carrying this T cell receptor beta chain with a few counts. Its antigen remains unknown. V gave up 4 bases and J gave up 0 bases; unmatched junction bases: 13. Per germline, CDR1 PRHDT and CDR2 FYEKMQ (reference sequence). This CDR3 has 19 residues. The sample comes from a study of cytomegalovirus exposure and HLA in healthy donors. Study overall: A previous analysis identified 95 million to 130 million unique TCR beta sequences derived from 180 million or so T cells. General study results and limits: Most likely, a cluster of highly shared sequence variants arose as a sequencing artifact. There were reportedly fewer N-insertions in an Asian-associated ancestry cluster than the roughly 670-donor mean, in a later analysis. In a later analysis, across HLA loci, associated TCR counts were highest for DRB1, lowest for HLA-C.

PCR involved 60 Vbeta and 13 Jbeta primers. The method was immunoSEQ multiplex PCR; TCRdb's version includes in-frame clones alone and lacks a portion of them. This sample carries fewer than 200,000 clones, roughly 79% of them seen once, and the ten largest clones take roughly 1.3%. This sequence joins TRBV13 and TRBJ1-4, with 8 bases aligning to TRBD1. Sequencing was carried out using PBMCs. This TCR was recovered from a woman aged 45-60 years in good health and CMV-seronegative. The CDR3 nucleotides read TGTGCCAGCAGCTATCCCTCCCAGGGGGCAATAGCAACTAATGAAAAACTGTTTTTT. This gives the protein CASSYPSQGAIATNEKLFF. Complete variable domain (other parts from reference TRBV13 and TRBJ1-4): AAGVIQSPRHLIKEKRETATLKCYPIPRHDTVYWYQQGPGQDPQFLISFYEKMQSDKGSIPDRFSAQQFSDYHSELNMSSLELGDSALYFCASSYPSQGAIATNEKLFFGSGTQLSVL.